These 18 T cell receptor beta chains share one sample of origin, sequenced in a study of blood T cells in healthy people across ages. With a J-beta primer mix and a sample-barcoded 5' primer, a second PCR ran 7 to 11 cycles. From the 5' RACE reads, TCRdb called clonotypes with MiXCR, one entry per CDR3 protein. The table includes 600,000 or so distinct CDR3 sequences, around 21% detected once. The material sequenced was blood. The receptor set was obtained from a man aged 65-85 years in good health.

CDR3 nucleotide sequence: TGTGCCAGCAGCTTAACGACAGGCCTCTATGGCTACACCTTC. Protein sequence: CASSLTTGLYGYTF. The chain uses TRBV7-9 and TRBJ1-2; weak D call: TRBD1 (6 bases). Germline loops: CDR1 SEHNR, CDR2 FQNEAQ (reference sequence). Between the trimmed V and J ends, which lost 2 bases and 4 bases, there was a span of 11 bases. This CDR3 has 14 amino acids.

There are a few counts of this clonotype. This chain connects TRBV7-2 to TRBJ2-4; D is perhaps TRBD2 (6 bases). This CDR3 region has 15 residues. Germline CDR1 and CDR2: SGHTA and FQGNSA. Deletions cut 5 bases from V and 0 bases from J, with 11 bases between. In DNA form, the CDR3 reads TGTGCCAGCAGCCCTAGCGTACTAGCCAAAAACATTCAGTACTTC. Its protein product is CASSPSVLAKNIQYF.

In its sample, this clonotype was seen a few times. The rearrangement uses TRBV15 and TRBJ1-4, with 7 positions matching TRBD1. The V and J ends lost 6 bases and 0 bases, in that order; junction bases with no gene match: 13. The CDR3 runs 18 residues. The germline V gene has CDR1 LNHNV and CDR2 YYDKDF (reference sequence). The CDR3 DNA reads TGTGCCACCAGTTCCGACAGGGAAGAGGGGGCAACTAATGAAAAACTGTTTTTT. As protein: CATSSDREEGATNEKLFF.

There are a few counts of this clonotype. V gene TRBV10-3 combines with J gene TRBJ1-6; TRBD1 is a possible D gene (6 bases). Germline V gene lookup returns CDR1 ENHRY and CDR2 SYGVKD. This CDR3 spans 13 amino acids. V was pared by 7 bases and J by 9 bases, with 13 bases between. CDR3 protein: CAIKEQGASPLHF. In DNA, the CDR3 is TGTGCCATCAAGGAACAGGGCGCTTCACCCCTCCACTTT.

This clonotype turned up a few times. The CDR3 DNA reads as TGTGCCAGCAGCTTAAATATGGGTGGTCTAAGGGATGAGCAGTTCTTC. Translation: CASSLNMGGLRDEQFF. V is TRBV7-3 and J is TRBJ2-5; D ambiguous. Judging by the DNA end, TRBJ2-1 fits better; the J call may be wrong. CDR3 length equals 16 residues. The V gene's germline CDR1 is SGHTA and CDR2 FQGTGA.

J is TRBJ2-7 and V is TRBV20-1; 13 bases fit TRBD2. The CDR3 is made up of 15 amino acids. In germline, CDR1 is DFQATT, CDR2 SNEGSKA (reference sequence). V shed 5 bases, J shed 7 bases, and the junction held 11 bases outside the gene matches. The chain's CDR3 is CSASLGLAGEVEQYF. For the CDR3, the DNA is TGCAGTGCTTCCCTAGGACTAGCGGGAGAGGTTGAGCAGTACTTC.

V and J are TRBV6-2 or TRBV6-3 and TRBJ2-4; 16 nucleotides match TRBD2. The CDR3 contains 19 residues. Germline CDR1 is MNHEY and CDR2 is SVGEGT. J lost 6 bases, V lost 4 bases, and 12 bases had no gene match. The CDR3 is CASSLPLGTSGRAANIQYF. CDR3 nucleotide sequence: TGTGCCAGCAGTTTACCCCTCGGGACTAGCGGGAGGGCCGCAAACATTCAGTACTTC.

The chain is built from TRBV29-1 and TRBJ2-1; TRBD2 might be the D (6 bases). The J call may be wrong; the DNA end is better matched by TRBJ2-5. The CDR3 spans 10 residues. Germline values: CDR1 SQVTM, CDR2 ANQGSEA. The CDR3 region has the DNA TGCAGCTCGACTAGGGAGACCCAGTACTTC. It encodes CSSTRETQYF.

The chain recombines TRBV20-1 with TRBJ2-7; D remains unclear. CDR1 DFQATT and CDR2 SNEGSKA come from the germline V gene (reference sequence). CDR3 length equals 12 residues. V was cut by 5 bases and J by 3 bases, with 11 bases left in between. The CDR3 sequence: CSAPTGLYEQYF. CDR3 nucleotides: TGCAGTGCTCCTACTGGGCTCTACGAGCAGTACTTC.

This clonotype was counted between two and nine times. The J gene is TRBJ2-1, the V gene TRBV5-1; 8 bases agree with TRBD1. V was clipped by 6 bases and J by 5 bases; unmatched bases: 10. This CDR3 contains 15 residues. Germline CDR1 reads SGHRS; CDR2 reads YFSETQ. CDR3 bases: TGCGCCAGCACCCGGAGTGGGACAGGCAACAATGAGCAGTTCTTC. Amino acid sequence: CASTRSGTGNNEQFF.

About this clonotype itself: At one boundary the junction diverges from the germline segment, which might be a read error. The genes are TRBV7-9 and TRBJ2-3; perhaps TRBD1 as D (6 bases). The CDR3 is made up of 17 amino acids. Germline-derived CDR1 and CDR2 are SEHNR and FQNEAQ (reference sequence). CDR3 bases: TGTGCCAGCAGCTTACCTCGGGCAGGGGAATGGACAGATACGCAGTACTTT. Translation: CASSLPRAGEWTDTQYF.

This chain connects TRBV6-1 to TRBJ2-2, with 9 bases identical to TRBD1. CDR3 length: 18 amino acids. Germline CDR1 reads MNHNS; CDR2 reads SASEGT. V lost 5 bases to trimming and J lost 5 bases; unmatched junction nucleotides: 15. CDR3 DNA sequence: TGTGCCAGCAGTACACACGACAGGGGGTCAATGAGGACCGGGGAGCTGTTTTTT. Amino acid sequence: CASSTHDRGSMRTGELFF.

This clonotype has more than one count but fewer than ten. The gene calls are TRBV20-1 and TRBJ2-1; 15 bases agree with TRBD2. V was pared by 3 bases and J by 10 bases, with 10 bases of the junction left unmatched. The germline CDR1 and CDR2 sequences are DFQATT and SNEGSKA (reference sequence). This CDR3 comprises 16 residues. CDR3 protein: CSASPAGTSGRREQFF. CDR3 nucleotides: TGCAGTGCTAGCCCCGCCGGGACTAGCGGGAGGAGGGAGCAGTTCTTC.

About this clonotype: The junction departs from the called germline gene at one end, perhaps through a read error. The V gene is TRBV10-3, the J gene TRBJ2-3; TRBD1 aligns across 8 bases. This CDR3 region has 15 residues. Germline loops: CDR1 ENHRY, CDR2 SYGVKD. The CDR3 DNA sequence: TGTGCCATCAGTGAGTCGCCGCCGGGGACAGGTACGCAGTATTTT. It yields the protein CAISESPPGTGTQYF.

This clonotype was counted only a few times. The chain couples TRBV7-2 to TRBJ2-1, with D maybe TRBD2 (5 bases). Germline V gene data show CDR1 as SGHTA and CDR2 as FQGNSA. With 5 bases removed from V and 3 bases from J, the gap between germline ends came to 14 bases. The CDR3 sequence is 15 residues long. CDR3 in DNA: TGTGCCAGCAGCCCGAGCGGAGGCGTCTACAATGAGCAGTTCTTC. Its protein product is CASSPSGGVYNEQFF. Based on the CDR3 plus reference TRBV7-2 and TRBJ2-1, the full variable domain is GAGVSQSPSNKVTEKGKDVELRCDPISGHTALYWYRQSLGQGLEFLIYFQGNSAPDKSGLPSDRFSAERTGGSVSTLTIQRTQQEDSAVYLCASSPSGGVYNEQFFGPGTRLTVL.

This chain uses TRBV6-5 with TRBJ2-5, with D possibly TRBD2 on 5 matching bases. The V gene's germline CDR1 is MNHEY and CDR2 SVGAGI. The V end lost 6 bases, the J end lost 4 bases, and 21 bases lay between the germline ends. The CDR3 is 16 residues long. DNA for the CDR3: TGTGCCAGCAGACTCCAACCACAACTAGGCGGAGAGACCCAGTACTTC. Translating gives CASRLQPQLGGETQYF.

With regard to this clonotype: An end of the junction does not agree with germline; a read error may underlie this. The chain joins TRBV7-8 to TRBJ2-7, with 9 bases fitting TRBD1. Germline CDR1 SGHVS, CDR2 FQNEAQ. CDR3 size: 15 residues. The CDR3 DNA is TGCGCCAGCAGCTCGGGACAGGGAAGCTCCTACGAGCAGTACTTC. It translates to CASSSGQGSSYEQYF.

This chain connects TRBV12-3 or TRBV12-4 to TRBJ1-1; a weak D match, TRBD1 (5 bases). V was pared by 6 bases and J by 5 bases, with 16 bases between. CDR3 length: 14 residues. The CDR3 DNA follows: TGTGCCAGCAGCCAAGGGGTGCAGGGTACTGAAGCTTTCTTT. Translation gives CASSQGVQGTEAFF.